Given below is one T cell receptor (beta chain) in context. Measured with immunoSEQ multiplex PCR; TCRdb has only the in-frame clones, and not every one. The data contain roughly 150,000 clones, roughly 85% of them seen just once; the ten biggest clones take up around 19%. The data belong to a study of blood T cell repertoires in COVID-19. Study at large: Researchers got acute and convalescent COVID-19 samples from the United States, Italy and Spain. The cDNA or gDNA used as material had been derived from T cells, B-cell-depleted T cells, or PBMCs.

V shed 5 bases and J shed 10 bases, with 11 bases lying between them. The CDR3 runs to 11 residues. Participants spanned ages roughly 18 to 95 years and resided in fewer than 30 US areas. Assignment of participants to cohorts was predicated upon participant-reported clinical history. The clonotype originates from a woman in her 70s in a cohort exposed to, infected with or recovered from COVID-19 (not recorded which). This chain links TRBV12-3 or TRBV12-4 with TRBJ1-1; D may be TRBD1 (6 bases). Sequencing was performed on PBMCs or T cells enriched from blood (not recorded which). CDR3 protein: CASSPSGVAFF. The CDR3 nucleotides read TGTGCCAGCAGTCCATCAGGGGTAGCTTTCTTT.